This entry concerns a single T cell receptor beta chain. Its antigen remains unidentified. Trimming removed 8 bases from V and 5 bases from J; junction bases left unmatched: 8. The CDR3 length is 14 residues. Germline V gene data show CDR1 as KGHSH and CDR2 as LQKENI. This specimen belongs to a study of cytomegalovirus exposure and HLA in healthy donors. Study conclusions and caveats: TCR clusters originating in the first cohort tended to co-occur in the roughly 110 validation repertoires, according to a later analysis. For cytomegalovirus status, the classifier reportedly gave diagnoses with high specificity and sensitivity. Despite most TCR sequences being rare, some public TCRs occurred in many donors. Cytomegalovirus-associated status was assigned to about 180 TCR beta chains.

Clones were sequenced by immunoSEQ multiplex PCR, and TCRdb holds only the in-frame ones, with some missing. The table has 200,000 or so clones, more than 75% seen once; the top ten hold 2% to 2.5%. The genes are TRBV18 and TRBJ2-1, with 8 bases fitting TRBD2. The TCR originated in a woman aged 18-35 years in good health and CMV-seropositive. Sequenced sample: PBMCs. CDR3 loop: CASGYGRADNEQFF. CDR3 nucleotides: TGTGCCAGCGGGTACGGGAGGGCTGACAATGAGCAGTTCTTC.